This T cell receptor (beta chain) was documented in a study of OX40 agonist ivuxolimab in advanced cancers. Overall study results and limits: Relative to CD4+ cells, CD8+ T cells on average had more expanded clones. Clonal expansion was among the lowest in partial responders at 0.1-3.0 mg/kg, especially CD8+. Not determined was the antigen specificity of the expanded peripheral T cells.

The table lists this clone with a few counts. Its antigen is undetermined. The data were produced by immunoSEQ multiplex PCR, yet TCRdb's version contains in-frame clones alone and is incomplete. The profile shows around 64,000 clones, roughly 80% of them singletons. Patients were ineligible given autoimmune disease history or systemic immunosuppression. The sequence was obtained from an adult with an advanced solid tumor such as melanoma, head and neck, liver or kidney cancer. The material was CD4+ or CD8+ T cells sorted from blood, obtained in a trial of the OX40 agonist ivuxolimab.

The DNA for the CDR3 is TGTGCCAGCACCTTCGGTGGAAGCTCCTACAATGAGCAGTTCTTC. This sequence encodes CASTFGGSSYNEQFF. The chain recombines TRBV7-9 with TRBJ2-1; D unclear. The V gene's germline CDR1 is SEHNR and CDR2 FQNEAQ (reference sequence). This CDR3 has 15 amino acids. Trimming left V 7 bases short and J 0 bases short, with 13 bases between.